The 31 T cell receptor beta chains given below trace back to one sample, sequenced in a study of T cell repertoires in cytomegalovirus infection. TCRdb itself ran the reads through MiXCR, one entry per CDR3 protein. This sample has nearly 650,000 distinct CDR3 sequences, with more than 20% found just once. Sequenced: CD8+ T cells from PBMCs. These receptors all stem from a human donor in good health (CMV status not recorded). Some clones in this sample may be carry-over from other donors' samples.

With respect to this clonotype: The junction shows a germline mismatch at one end, possibly a read error. The gene calls are TRBV4-1 and TRBJ1-3; D gene uncertain. Germline V lookup: CDR1 MGHRA, CDR2 YSYEKL. This CDR3 is 15 amino acids long. DNA of the CDR3: TGTGCCAGCAGCCAAGAGGAGAGCTCTGGAAACACCATATATTTT. Residues: CASSQEESSGNTIYF.

The chain carries TRBV4-3 and TRBJ2-4, with D maybe TRBD1 (5 bases). V was cut by 4 bases and J by 10 bases, with 14 bases left in between. This CDR3 comprises 13 residues. Germline CDR1 LGHNA, CDR2 YSLEER. In DNA, the CDR3 is TGCGCCAGCAGCCCTCCGGGTGACAGAATTCAGTACTTC. Its protein is CASSPPGDRIQYF.

The table lists this clonotype with many counts. V gene TRBV7-3 combines with J gene TRBJ2-1; 9 bases line up with TRBD2. Germline loops: CDR1 SGHTA, CDR2 FQGTGA. This CDR3 has 15 residues. The J segment lost 4 bases and the V segment lost 3 bases, leaving 4 bases of the junction unmatched. The CDR3: CASSFSGGGYNEQFF. The DNA of the CDR3 is TGTGCCAGCAGCTTTAGCGGGGGTGGTTACAATGAGCAGTTCTTC.

This clonotype has a handful of counts. This chain links TRBV19 with TRBJ1-1; D remains ambiguous. CDR3 length equals 13 residues. With 2 bases removed from V and 6 bases from J, the gap between germline ends came to 10 bases. Germline lookup yields CDR1 LNHDA and CDR2 SQIVND (reference sequence). CDR3 nucleotides: TGTGCCAGTAGTATATGGGAAGCCTCTGAAGCTTTCTTT. The encoded protein is CASSIWEASEAFF.

This clonotype was seen ten or more times. The chain couples TRBV7-6 to TRBJ2-7, with D perhaps TRBD1 (6 bases). V was trimmed by 0 bases and J by 3 bases, leaving 18 bases between them. Germline values: CDR1 SGHVS, CDR2 FNYEAQ. The CDR3 runs 17 residues. The CDR3 reads CASSLAGTPRGHYEQYF. CDR3 coding DNA: TGTGCCAGCAGCTTAGCCGGGACACCCAGGGGACACTACGAGCAGTACTTC.

This clonotype was observed many times. This chain connects TRBV28 to TRBJ2-3, with D unclear. V lost 6 bases and J lost 1, with 8 bases in between. From germline, CDR1 is MDHEN and CDR2 SYDVKM. The CDR3 has 13 amino acids. The CDR3 region has the DNA TGTGCCAGCAGAAATGACCGCACAGATACGCAGTATTTT. This sequence encodes CASRNDRTDTQYF.

The V call is TRBV6-2 or TRBV6-3, the J call TRBJ2-5; D gene ambiguous. Germline V CDR1 and CDR2: MNHEY, SVGEGT. Between the trimmed V and J ends, which lost 7 bases and 5 bases, there was a span of 20 bases. The CDR3 consists of 15 residues. CDR3 DNA sequence: TGTGCCAGCATCCCCGATTCGCAGAGTTGGGAGACCCAGTACTTC. Encoded protein: CASIPDSQSWETQYF.

This clonotype was counted between two and nine times. V is TRBV7-9 and J is TRBJ1-2; 8 bases match TRBD1. After removal of 6 bases from V and 6 bases from J, the junction contained 15 bases not matched to a gene. Germline CDR1 reads SEHNR; CDR2 reads FQNEAQ (reference sequence). The CDR3 is made up of 16 amino acids. The CDR3 coding sequence is TGTGCCAGCAGTCCAGTCCGGGGACAGGCTTTGAATGGCTACACCTTC. It is translated as CASSPVRGQALNGYTF.

The gene calls are TRBV29-1 and TRBJ2-2; D not resolved. CDR1 and CDR2 from the germline V gene are SQVTM and ANQGSEA. The CDR3 consists of 13 residues. V shed 1 base and J shed 5 bases, with 8 bases lying between them. The CDR3 DNA reads as TGCAGCGTTGAAGTAGGTGGGACCGGGGAGCTGTTTTTT. Amino acids: CSVEVGGTGELFF.

This clonotype was picked up a small number of times. The chain recombines TRBV24-1 with TRBJ2-4, with D possibly TRBD1 on 6 matching bases. The germline V gene has CDR1 KGHDR and CDR2 SFDVKD. The CDR3 is made up of 14 amino acids. V dropped 4 bases and J dropped 9 bases, with 15 bases sitting between them. For the CDR3, the DNA is TGTGCCACCAGTGACTATACAGGGTACGGCATTCAGTACTTC. Translated, it gives CATSDYTGYGIQYF.

This sequence joins TRBV6-2 or TRBV6-3 and TRBJ1-5; maybe TRBD1 (5 bases). Looked up from germline, CDR1 is MNHEY and CDR2 is SVGEGT. CDR3 size: 15 residues. In DNA, the CDR3 is TGTGCTACTGAGGCGGGGGACTATAGCAATCAGCCCCAGCATTTT. Its protein is CATEAGDYSNQPQHF.

This clonotype was observed a few times. V usage is TRBV7-3 and J usage is TRBJ2-1, with 12 bases identical to TRBD2. This CDR3 is built from 15 residues. Trimming at V came to 3 bases and at J to 6 bases, leaving 3 bases not matched to a gene. Germline V lookup: CDR1 SGHTA, CDR2 FQGTGA. In DNA form, the CDR3 reads TGTGCCAGCAGCTTCGCTAGCGGGGGGGCCAATGAGCAGTTCTTC. This encodes CASSFASGGANEQFF.

This clonotype was recorded many times. This chain uses TRBV7-6 with TRBJ2-2; tentative D call: TRBD2 (5 bases). V was cut by 4 bases and J by 2 bases, with 14 bases left in between. This CDR3 comprises 16 residues. Germline loops: CDR1 SGHVS, CDR2 FNYEAQ. The CDR3 loop is CASSSVAGENTGELFF. CDR3 DNA: TGTGCCAGCAGCTCCGTGGCCGGGGAAAACACCGGGGAGCTGTTTTTT.

The chain links TRBV6-6 to TRBJ2-1, with a possible D match to TRBD1 (6 bases). V lost 10 bases and J 5 bases, leaving 21 bases between the germline ends. Germline loops: CDR1 MNHNY, CDR2 SVGAGI (reference sequence). The length of the CDR3 is 15 residues. In DNA form, the CDR3 reads TGTGCCAACAGCGCCGGACAGCCGACCAACAATGAGCAGTTCTTC. This encodes CANSAGQPTNNEQFF.

This clonotype was seen many times. The chain is built from TRBV4-1 and TRBJ2-4; perhaps TRBD1 as D (5 bases). The V gene's germline CDR1 is MGHRA and CDR2 YSYEKL. The CDR3 spans 13 residues. V was clipped by 1 base and J by 6 bases, with 7 bases between them. This CDR3 is CASSQARANIQYF. Here the CDR3 DNA reads TGCGCCAGCAGCCAAGCCAGGGCAAACATTCAGTACTTC.

In this sample, this clonotype turned up many times. The chain uses TRBV6-6 and TRBJ1-1, with 10 bases that match TRBD1. V lost 5 bases, J lost 4 bases, and 7 bases stayed unmatched. Germline CDR1 is MNHNY and CDR2 is SVGAGI (reference sequence). This CDR3 comprises 15 residues. This chain's CDR3 is CASSADRGLFTEAFF. Here the CDR3 DNA reads TGTGCCAGCAGTGCGGACAGGGGGTTGTTCACTGAAGCTTTCTTT.

The V gene is TRBV20-1, the J gene TRBJ2-7; D is ambiguous. Germline assignment: CDR1 DFQATT and CDR2 SNEGSKA (reference sequence). Trimming took 0 bases from V and 5 from J, leaving 17 bases between them. The CDR3 covers 15 residues. CDR3 sequence reads: CSARDKGAASDEQYV. In nucleotides, the CDR3 is TGCAGTGCTAGAGATAAGGGCGCAGCGAGCGACGAGCAGTACGTC.

This clonotype was recorded at least ten times. J is TRBJ1-2 and V is TRBV7-2; weak D call: TRBD1 (5 bases). The CDR3 covers 13 residues. V was trimmed by 8 bases and J by 5 bases, leaving 15 bases between them. The germline V gene has CDR1 SGHTA and CDR2 FQGNSA. CDR3 amino acids: CASWKGMRYGYTF. The CDR3 coding sequence is TGTGCCAGCTGGAAGGGGATGCGGTATGGCTACACCTTC.

In its sample, this clonotype was seen a few times. This rearrangement joins TRBV28 to TRBJ2-1, with 11 bases identical to TRBD2. Per the germline V gene, CDR1 is MDHEN and CDR2 is SYDVKM. Trimming removed 3 bases from V and 4 bases from J; junction bases left unmatched: 5. The CDR3 has 16 amino acids. The DNA of the CDR3 is TGTGCCAGCAGTTTGCTAGCGGGGGGTGAATACAATGAGCAGTTCTTC. Translation gives CASSLLAGGEYNEQFF.

This clonotype was recorded at least ten times. This chain uses TRBV7-2 with TRBJ2-7; D remains ambiguous. The germline CDR1 and CDR2 sequences are SGHTA and FQGNSA. Trimming removed 2 bases from V and 2 bases from J, with 13 bases in between. The CDR3 sequence is 15 residues long. CDR3 coding DNA: TGTGCCAGCAGCTTAAAGGTCAGGAGTCCCTACGAGCAGTACTTC. It translates to CASSLKVRSPYEQYF.

The CDR3 sequence: CASSREGLTETQYF. CDR3 in DNA: TGTGCCAGCAGCCGGGAGGGACTTACAGAGACCCAGTACTTC. The rearrangement joins TRBV5-5 to TRBJ2-5, with 8 positions matching TRBD2. J was trimmed by 4 bases and V by 4 bases; bases with no gene match: 6. This CDR3 has 14 residues. Germline V gene sequence: CDR1 SGHKS, CDR2 YYEKEE (reference sequence). Supplemented by reference TRBV5-5 and TRBJ2-5, the full variable domain reads DAGVTQSPTHLIKTRGQQVTLRCSPISGHKSVSWYQQVLGQGPQFIFQYYEKEERGRGNFPDRFSARQFPNYSSELNVNALLLGDSALYLCASSREGLTETQYFGPGTRLLVL.

Concerning this clonotype: A read error may explain this, as a much larger clone is one base away. This chain joins TRBV7-2 and TRBJ1-1; D unclear. This CDR3 has 13 amino acids. CDR1 is SGHTA, CDR2 FQGNSA, per germline. Trimming stripped 1 base from V and 6 bases from J, with 9 bases between. CDR3 protein: CASSLGISAEAFF. The CDR3 DNA sequence: TGTGCCAGCAGCTTAGGGATATCAGCTGAAGCTTTCTTT.

This clonotype was observed a few times. The gene calls are TRBV4-1 and TRBJ2-1; either TRBD1 or TRBD2 may supply D (5 bases each). Looked up from germline, CDR1 is MGHRA and CDR2 is YSYEKL. With 4 bases removed from V and 4 bases from J, the gap between germline ends came to 8 bases. The CDR3 is 13 amino acids. The chain's CDR3 is CASSREGYNEQFF. CDR3 DNA: TGCGCCAGCAGCCGAGAGGGGTACAATGAGCAGTTCTTC.

The rearrangement links TRBV29-1 to TRBJ2-7; D might be TRBD2 (5 bases). The CDR3 has 13 amino acids. The V end was cut by 6 bases, the J end by 3 bases, with 15 bases between. In germline, CDR1 is SQVTM, CDR2 ANQGSEA. CDR3 sequence (DNA): TGCAGCGTAGGAGGCGGTACAGTCTACGAGCAGTACTTC. It yields the protein CSVGGGTVYEQYF.

This clonotype was found many times. The chain is built from TRBV5-6 and TRBJ1-1, with D uncertain. Trimming stripped 1 base from V and 0 bases from J, with 4 bases between. The CDR3 runs to 13 residues. Germline values: CDR1 SGHDT, CDR2 YYEEEE. As DNA, the CDR3 is TGTGCCAGCAGCTTGTTTATGAACACTGAAGCTTTCTTT. This gives the protein CASSLFMNTEAFF.

This clonotype was found many times. The V gene is TRBV7-2, the J gene TRBJ1-5; D uncertain. V lost 1 base, J lost 7 bases, and 11 bases lay in between. The germline gives CDR1 SGHTA, CDR2 FQGNSA. This CDR3 is 14 amino acids long. The CDR3 spells CASSLVDLAQPQHF. The CDR3 bases are TGTGCCAGCAGCTTAGTAGATCTGGCGCAGCCCCAGCATTTT.

This sequence joins TRBV5-4 and TRBJ2-1; no clear D gene. Germline-derived CDR1 and CDR2 are SGHNT and YYREEE (reference sequence). The CDR3 length is 16 residues. V was clipped by 3 bases and J by 1 base, with 14 bases between them. The CDR3 nucleotides are TGTGCCAGCAGCTCTGACACCCTAGTTTCCTACAATGAGCAGTTCTTC. Protein product: CASSSDTLVSYNEQFF.

This clonotype showed up many times. V usage is TRBV7-9 and J usage is TRBJ1-5; no clear D. Trimming left V 4 bases short and J 4 bases short, with 14 bases between. The CDR3 totals 15 residues. Germline V gene data show CDR1 as SEHNR and CDR2 as FQNEAQ (reference sequence). DNA of the CDR3: TGTGCCAGCAGCTCAACGGCCATTTGGAATCAGCCCCAGCATTTT. It translates to CASSSTAIWNQPQHF.

About this clonotype itself: The germline gene is not matched at one end of the junction; a read error may be the cause. The rearrangement links TRBV7-2 to TRBJ1-1; D gene ambiguous. There are 12 residues in the CDR3. CDR1 and CDR2 (germline): SGHTA, FQGNSA. The CDR3 DNA reads as TGTCCCAGCAGATTAGTGAACACTGAAGCTTTCTTT. Translating it yields CPSRLVNTEAFF.

This clonotype was seen many times. The rearrangement joins TRBV6-1 to TRBJ2-1; D unclear. This CDR3 region has 13 residues. Germline CDR1 reads MNHNS; CDR2 reads SASEGT. Trimming shortened V by 2 bases and J by 6 bases, and 8 bases separated the two germline ends. This CDR3 reads CASSERPFNEQFF. The CDR3 nucleotides read TGTGCCAGCAGTGAACGTCCCTTCAATGAGCAGTTCTTC.

This clonotype was detected a few times. The chain couples TRBV29-1 to TRBJ1-2, with TRBD1 as a possible D gene (5 bases). The CDR3 extends over 14 amino acids. Trimming cost V 4 bases and J 3 bases, with 15 bases left between them. From germline, CDR1 is SQVTM and CDR2 ANQGSEA. DNA of the CDR3: TGCAGCGTTGCAGACAGTCGGGACTACTATGGCTACACCTTC. This sequence encodes CSVADSRDYYGYTF.